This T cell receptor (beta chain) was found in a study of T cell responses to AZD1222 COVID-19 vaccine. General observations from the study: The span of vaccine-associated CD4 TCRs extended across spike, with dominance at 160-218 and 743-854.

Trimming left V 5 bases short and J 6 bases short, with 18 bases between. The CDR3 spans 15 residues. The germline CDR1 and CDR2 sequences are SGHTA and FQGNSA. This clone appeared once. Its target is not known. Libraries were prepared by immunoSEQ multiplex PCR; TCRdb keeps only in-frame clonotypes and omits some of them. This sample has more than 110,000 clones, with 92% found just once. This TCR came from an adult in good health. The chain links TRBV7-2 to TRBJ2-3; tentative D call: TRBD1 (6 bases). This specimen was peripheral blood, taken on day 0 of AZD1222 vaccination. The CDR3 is CASSPPENRGDTQYF. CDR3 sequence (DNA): TGTGCCAGCAGCCCGCCTGAGAATAGGGGGGATACGCAGTATTTT.